The TCR beta chain described here comes from a study of blood T cell repertoires in COVID-19. Overall study context: The United States, Italy and Spain provided the acute and convalescent COVID-19 samples. Sources were T cells, B-cell-depleted T cells, or PBMCs; the material itself was cDNA or gDNA.

Using immunoSEQ multiplex PCR, the repertoire was profiled, and TCRdb retains in-frame clones only, with some absent. The table records about 260,000 clones, around 87% of them present only once. The CDR3 totals 14 residues. Trimming at V came to 3 bases and at J to 4 bases, leaving 2 bases not matched to a gene. From germline, CDR1 is MGHRA and CDR2 YSYEKL. The clonotype comes from a woman aged 45-59 years with acute or convalescent COVID-19. What was sequenced was peripheral blood. The V call is TRBV4-1, the J call TRBJ1-5; TRBD1 aligns across 8 bases. This CDR3 is CASSHRDRNQPQHF. The CDR3 DNA sequence: TGCGCCAGCAGCCACAGGGACAGGAATCAGCCCCAGCATTTT.